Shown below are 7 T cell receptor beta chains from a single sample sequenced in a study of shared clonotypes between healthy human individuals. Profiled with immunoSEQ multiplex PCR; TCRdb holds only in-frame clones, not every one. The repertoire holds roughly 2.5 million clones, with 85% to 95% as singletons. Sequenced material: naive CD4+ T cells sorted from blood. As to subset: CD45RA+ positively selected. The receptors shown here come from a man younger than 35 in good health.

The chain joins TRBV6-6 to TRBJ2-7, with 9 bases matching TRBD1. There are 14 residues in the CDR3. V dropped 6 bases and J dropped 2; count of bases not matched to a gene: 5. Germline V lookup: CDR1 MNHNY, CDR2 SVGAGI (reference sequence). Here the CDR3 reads CASSPTGGPYEQYF. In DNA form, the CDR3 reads TGTGCCAGCAGCCCGACAGGGGGTCCCTACGAGCAGTACTTC.

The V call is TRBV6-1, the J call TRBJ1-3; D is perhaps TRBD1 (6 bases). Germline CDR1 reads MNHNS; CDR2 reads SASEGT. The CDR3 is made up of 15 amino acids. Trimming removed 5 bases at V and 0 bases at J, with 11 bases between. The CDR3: CASSLTGNSGNTIYF. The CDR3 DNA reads TGTGCCAGCAGTCTTACAGGGAACTCTGGAAACACCATATATTTT.

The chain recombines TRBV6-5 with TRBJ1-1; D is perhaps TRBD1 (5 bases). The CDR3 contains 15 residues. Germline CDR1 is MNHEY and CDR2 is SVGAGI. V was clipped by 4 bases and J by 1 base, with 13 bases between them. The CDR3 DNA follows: TGTGCCAGCAGTTTTACAGGCAAACCGAACACTGAAGCTTTCTTT. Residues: CASSFTGKPNTEAFF.

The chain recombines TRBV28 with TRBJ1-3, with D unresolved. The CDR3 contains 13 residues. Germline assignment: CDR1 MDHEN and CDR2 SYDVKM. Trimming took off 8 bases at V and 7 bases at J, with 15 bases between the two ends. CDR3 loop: CASLRDQGNTIYF. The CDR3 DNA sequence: TGTGCCAGCCTCCGGGATCAAGGGAACACCATATATTTT.

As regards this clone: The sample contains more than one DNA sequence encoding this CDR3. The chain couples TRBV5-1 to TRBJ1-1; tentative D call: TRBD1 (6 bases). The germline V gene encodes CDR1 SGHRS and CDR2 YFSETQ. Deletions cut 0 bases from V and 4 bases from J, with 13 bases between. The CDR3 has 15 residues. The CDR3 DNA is TGCGCCAGCAGCTTGGAATGGGGGGCTAGCACTGAAGCTTTCTTT. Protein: CASSLEWGASTEAFF.

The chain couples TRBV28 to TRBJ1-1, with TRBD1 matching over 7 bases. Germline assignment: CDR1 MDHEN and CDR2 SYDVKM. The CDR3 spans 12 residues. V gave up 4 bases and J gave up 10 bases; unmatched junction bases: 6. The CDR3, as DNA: TGTGCCAGCAGTTCAGGGGGAGAAAGAGCTTTCTTT. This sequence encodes CASSSGGERAFF.

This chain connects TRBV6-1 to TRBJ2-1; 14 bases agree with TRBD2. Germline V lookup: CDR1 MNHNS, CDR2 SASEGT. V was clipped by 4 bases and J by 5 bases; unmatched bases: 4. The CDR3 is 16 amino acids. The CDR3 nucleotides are TGTGCCAGCAGTGCGACTAGCGGGGGGGTAAACAATGAGCAGTTCTTC. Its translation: CASSATSGGVNNEQFF.